This TCR beta chain was sequenced for a study of OX40 agonist ivuxolimab in advanced cancers. Study information: Each dose-escalation patient presented with hepatocellular carcinoma, melanoma, renal cell or head and neck cancer.

Here immunoSEQ multiplex PCR was the method, and the copy in TCRdb shows in-frame clones only, minus some. In the table there are approximately 82,000 clones, 88% of which are singletons. V shed 3 bases and J 2 bases; nucleotides not matched to a gene: 3. CDR3 length equals 14 residues. Germline-derived CDR1 and CDR2 are MNHEY and SVGAGI. The sequencing here drew on CD4+ or CD8+ T cells sorted from blood, taken in a trial of the OX40 agonist ivuxolimab. The rearrangement joins TRBV6-5 to TRBJ2-7; the match to TRBD1 covers 8 bases. This TCR came from an adult with an advanced solid tumor such as melanoma, head and neck, liver or kidney cancer. In nucleotides, the CDR3 is TGTGCCAGCAGTTATAACAGGGGGGCCTACGAGCAGTACTTC. It encodes CASSYNRGAYEQYF.